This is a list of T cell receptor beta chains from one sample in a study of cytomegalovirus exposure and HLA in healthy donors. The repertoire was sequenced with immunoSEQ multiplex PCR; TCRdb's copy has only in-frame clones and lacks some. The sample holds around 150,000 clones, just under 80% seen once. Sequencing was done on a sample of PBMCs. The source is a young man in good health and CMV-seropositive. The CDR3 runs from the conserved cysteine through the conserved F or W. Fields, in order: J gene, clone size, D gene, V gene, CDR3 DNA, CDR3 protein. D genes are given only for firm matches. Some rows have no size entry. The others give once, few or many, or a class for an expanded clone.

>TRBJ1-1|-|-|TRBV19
TGTGCCTGCGGATTAAGCGCGCTCTCCTACACTGAAGCTTTCTTT
CACGLSALSYTEAFF
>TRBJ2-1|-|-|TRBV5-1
TGCGCCAGCAGCCCGAGGGATGGATTCGAGCAGTTCTTC
CASSPRDGFEQFF
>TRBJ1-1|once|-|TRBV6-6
TGTGCCAGCAGTTTTACTCAGGGTCGTTTGAGAACTGAAGCTTTCTTT
CASSFTQGRLRTEAFF
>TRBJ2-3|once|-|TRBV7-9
TGTGCCAGCAGCCCAGGCAGGTTTGCTAGCACAGATACGCAGTATTTT
CASSPGRFASTDTQYF
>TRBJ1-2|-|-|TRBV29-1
TGCAGCGTTGAAGGGATGGTATGGGGGGATGGCTACACCTTC
CSVEGMVWGDGYTF
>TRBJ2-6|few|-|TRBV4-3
TGCGCCAGCAGCCAAGAGTTAGCCTTATCTGGGGCCAACGTCCTGACTTTC
CASSQELALSGANVLTF
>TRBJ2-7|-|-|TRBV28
TGTGCCAGCAGTTTAAAGTGGGGGGGCCACGAGCAGTACTTC
CASSLKWGGHEQYF
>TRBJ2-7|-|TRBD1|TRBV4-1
TGCGCCAGCAGCCAAGAGCGCCGGGACAGGAACTACGAGCAGTACTTC
CASSQERRDRNYEQYF
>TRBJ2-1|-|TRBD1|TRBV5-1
TGCGCCAGCAGCTTGGGACAGGGCCTTGACAATGAGCAGTTCTTC
CASSLGQGLDNEQFF
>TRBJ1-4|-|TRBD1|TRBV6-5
TGTGCCAGCAGTTTAGGGACAGGGACTAATGAAAAACTGTTTTTT
CASSLGTGTNEKLFF
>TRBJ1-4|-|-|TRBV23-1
TGCGCCAGCTCCTGCGGGGAGTGGGTCTTAGAAAAACTGTTTTTT
CASSCGEWVLEKLFF
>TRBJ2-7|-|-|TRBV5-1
TGCGCCAGCAGCTTCGGGTCGTGGGGCAGAAGAGTGGACGAGCAGTACTTC
CASSFGSWGRRVDEQYF
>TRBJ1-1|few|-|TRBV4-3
TGCGCCAGCAGCCAAGACAAGATTCGGGGCACTGAAGCTTTCTTT
CASSQDKIRGTEAFF
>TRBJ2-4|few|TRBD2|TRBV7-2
TGTGCCAGCAGCCCCCGACAAACTAGCGGTCTAGCCAAAAACATTCAGTACTTC
CASSPRQTSGLAKNIQYF
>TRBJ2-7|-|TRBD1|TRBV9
TGTGCCAGCAGCGTAGAGCCCCAGACAGGGTACGGTTACGAGCAGTACTTC
CASSVEPQTGYGYEQYF
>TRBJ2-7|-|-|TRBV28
TGTGCCAGCAGTTTAAGAGATCGGACAGGTGGAGGGTACGAGCAGTACTTC
CASSLRDRTGGGYEQYF